A selection of T cell receptor beta chains follows, all from one sample in a study of graft-versus-host responses after intestinal transplantation. Measured with immunoSEQ multiplex PCR; TCRdb has only the in-frame clones, and not every one. The sample contains 95,000 to 110,000 clones, more than 85% of which appear only once. Antigens of these TCRs are unknown. Sequenced here: unstimulated CD8+ T cells sorted from spleen or lymph node cells, sampled before intestinal transplant. Receptors were obtained from a human donor who received an intestinal transplant. Each CDR3 is given with its conserved first and last residue. The D gene is left open where the match is weak. A row's size may be missing; if present it is once, few, many or a size class.

J gene	clone size	V gene	D gene	CDR3 DNA	CDR3 protein
TRBJ1-2	NA	TRBV6-1	NA	TGTGCCAGCAGGACAGGACCACTCTATGGCTACACCTTC	CASRTGPLYGYTF
TRBJ2-1	few	TRBV4-1	TRBD1	TGCGCCAGCAGCCACAGGACAGGGGAAAAGGAGCAGTTCTTC	CASSHRTGEKEQFF
TRBJ1-2	NA	TRBV4-2	NA	TGTGCCAGCAGCCAAGGGCAGGACTATGGCTACACCTTC	CASSQGQDYGYTF
TRBJ1-4	NA	TRBV4-1	NA	TGCGCCAGCAGCCAAGGAAAGGTTGCAACTAATGAAAAACTGTTTTTT	CASSQGKVATNEKLFF
TRBJ2-5	NA	TRBV2	NA	TGTGCCAGCGGGCGAGCGGGGACACAAGAGACCCAGTACTTC	CASGRAGTQETQYF
TRBJ1-5	NA	TRBV4-1	NA	TGCGCCAGCAGCCAAGATCGGCAGGGTGGTCGGTTAGGTCAGCCCCAGCATTTT	CASSQDRQGGRLGQPQHF
TRBJ1-6	NA	TRBV9	NA	TGTGCCAGCGCGGGACCGGGGCAGGGATATAATTCACCCCTCCACTTT	CASAGPGQGYNSPLHF
TRBJ1-1	NA	TRBV4-1	NA	TGCGCCAGCAGCCCCAGCGATGAAGGAGGAACAGCTTTCTTT	CASSPSDEGGTAFF
TRBJ2-5	NA	TRBV27	TRBD2	TGTGCCAGCAGTTTGGTTCCAGCGGGGGGCCGCCAAGAGACCCAGTACTTC	CASSLVPAGGRQETQYF
TRBJ1-5	once	TRBV27	TRBD1	TGTGCCAGCAGATATACAGGGGCGTTAGGGCCCCAGCATTTT	CASRYTGALGPQHF
TRBJ2-1	NA	TRBV29-1	NA	TGCAGCGTTGGCGGGGAGCAGTTCTTC	CSVGGEQFF
TRBJ2-7	NA	TRBV14	NA	TGTGCCAGCAGCCAAGACAACGGCTACGAGCAGTACTTC	CASSQDNGYEQYF
TRBJ2-1	once	TRBV7-6	NA	TGTGCCAGCAGCTTAGCGCACGGAAAATACAATGAGCAGTTCTTC	CASSLAHGKYNEQFF
TRBJ1-6	NA	TRBV2	NA	TGTGCCAGCAGTGAAGATCGACGTACGGGGCCTTATAATTCACCCCTCCACTTT	CASSEDRRTGPYNSPLHF
TRBJ1-2	NA	TRBV30	TRBD1	TGTGCCTGGAGGGGCGGGACAGGAGAGGCTGTTTATGGCTACACCTTC	CAWRGGTGEAVYGYTF
TRBJ1-5	NA	TRBV11-2	NA	TGTGCCAGCAGCGAGGGGGGGGGCTGGGGCAATCAGCCCCAGCATTTT	CASSEGGGWGNQPQHF
TRBJ2-3	NA	TRBV6-5	NA	TGTGCCAGCAGTTACCCTAGGGACCGATTGAGGGATACGCAGTATTTT	CASSYPRDRLRDTQYF
TRBJ2-3	NA	TRBV7-3	NA	TGTGCCAGCAGCCAATCCCCGGGACGCCGATTCGATACGCAGTATTTT	CASSQSPGRRFDTQYF
TRBJ2-3	NA	TRBV27	TRBD1	TGTGCCAGCAGTACACCCGGGACAGGGGTAGATACGCAGTATTTT	CASSTPGTGVDTQYF
TRBJ2-5	NA	TRBV9	NA	TGTGCCAGCAGCGTAGGGGGTCGGTCTATGCAAGAGACCCAGTACTTC	CASSVGGRSMQETQYF
TRBJ2-1	NA	TRBV19	NA	TGTGCCAGTAGTATGACCTCCACCGGGACCTCCGCGACAAATGAGCAGTTCTTC	CASSMTSTGTSATNEQFF
TRBJ1-1	NA	TRBV19	TRBD1	TGTGCCAGTAGTACCACAGGGGCGAGGAACACTGAAGCTTTCTTT	CASSTTGARNTEAFF
TRBJ2-1	NA	TRBV6-1	NA	TGTGCCAGCAGTGAAGCAAGTTACAATGAGCAGTTCTTC	CASSEASYNEQFF
TRBJ2-5	NA	TRBV14	NA	TGTGCCAGCAGTGATAGGGGGTCGAGTTTTGAGACCCAGTACTTC	CASSDRGSSFETQYF
TRBJ2-5	NA	TRBV7-2	TRBD1	TGTGCCAGCAGCTTAAGAGGGGGCCGGCAAGAGACCCAGTACTTC	CASSLRGGRQETQYF
TRBJ2-1	once	TRBV6-5	TRBD1	TGTGCCAGCAGTTACGGGCAGGGGGCAGGTGAGCAGTTCTTC	CASSYGQGAGEQFF
TRBJ2-7	NA	TRBV6-6	TRBD1	TGTGCCAGCAGTTTCGGGACAGGGTCCGAGCAGTACTTC	CASSFGTGSEQYF
TRBJ2-5	NA	TRBV20-1	NA	TGCAGTGTGCAGATCTATGAGACCCAGTACTTC	CSVQIYETQYF
TRBJ2-2	NA	TRBV5-6	NA	TGTGCCAGCAGCTTGGTCGGCACCGGGGAGCTGTTTTTT	CASSLVGTGELFF
TRBJ1-2	NA	TRBV2	TRBD1	TGTGCCAGCAATAACCCCCGGGACAGGAGGCTAAGCGGCTACACCTTC	CASNNPRDRRLSGYTF
TRBJ2-1	NA	TRBV7-8	NA	TGTGCCAGCAGCTCCACCGCCCCTAACAATGAGCAGTTCTTC	CASSSTAPNNEQFF
TRBJ2-1	NA	TRBV7-9	NA	TGTGCCAGCAGCGGACGGTGGGGCCCCGTGAATGAGCAGTTCTTC	CASSGRWGPVNEQFF
TRBJ2-3	NA	TRBV4-1	TRBD2	TGCGCCAGCAGCCAAGAGACGCGGGGGGATACGCAGTATTTT	CASSQETRGDTQYF
TRBJ1-1	NA	TRBV14	TRBD1	TGTGCCAGCAGCCCCCGAGCCGGGACAGGGGACACTGAAGCTTTCTTT	CASSPRAGTGDTEAFF
TRBJ1-2	NA	TRBV18	NA	TGTGCCAGCTCCGGGGCTCCCTATGGCTACACCTTC	CASSGAPYGYTF
TRBJ2-7	NA	TRBV10-3	TRBD1	TGTGCCATCAGTGGGGGGGATGAAACCGGGACAGGATCCTACGAGCAGTACTTC	CAISGGDETGTGSYEQYF
TRBJ2-3	NA	TRBV7-3	TRBD2	TGTGCCAGCAGCCCCATCAGCGGGGGGGACACAGATACGCAGTATTTT	CASSPISGGDTDTQYF